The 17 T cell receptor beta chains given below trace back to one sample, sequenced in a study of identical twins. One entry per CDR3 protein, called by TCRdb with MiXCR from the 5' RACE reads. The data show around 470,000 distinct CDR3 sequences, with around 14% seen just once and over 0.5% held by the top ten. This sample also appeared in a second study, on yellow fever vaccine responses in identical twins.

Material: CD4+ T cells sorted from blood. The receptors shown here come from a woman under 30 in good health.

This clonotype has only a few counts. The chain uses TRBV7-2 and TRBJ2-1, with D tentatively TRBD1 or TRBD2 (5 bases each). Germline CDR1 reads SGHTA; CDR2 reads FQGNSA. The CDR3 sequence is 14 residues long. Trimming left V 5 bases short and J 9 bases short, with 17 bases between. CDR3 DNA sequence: TGTGCCAGCAGCCGTGGGACGCCGCCGCGTGAGCAGTTCTTC. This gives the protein CASSRGTPPREQFF.

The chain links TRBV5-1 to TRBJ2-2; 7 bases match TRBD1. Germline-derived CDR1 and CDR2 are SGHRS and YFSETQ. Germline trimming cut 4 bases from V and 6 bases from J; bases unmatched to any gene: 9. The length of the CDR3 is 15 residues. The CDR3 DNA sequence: TGCGCCAGCAGCCATCGACAGGGAGTTCCCGGGGAGCTGTTTTTT. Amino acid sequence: CASSHRQGVPGELFF.

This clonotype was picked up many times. The CDR3 here is CASSSGQGAGEAFF. The CDR3 bases are TGCGCCAGCAGCTCTGGACAGGGAGCGGGTGAAGCTTTCTTT. This chain links TRBV5-1 with TRBJ1-1; 8 bases are a match to TRBD1. V was clipped by 3 bases and J by 7 bases; unmatched bases: 8. Germline loops: CDR1 SGHRS, CDR2 YFSETQ. CDR3 length: 14 amino acids.

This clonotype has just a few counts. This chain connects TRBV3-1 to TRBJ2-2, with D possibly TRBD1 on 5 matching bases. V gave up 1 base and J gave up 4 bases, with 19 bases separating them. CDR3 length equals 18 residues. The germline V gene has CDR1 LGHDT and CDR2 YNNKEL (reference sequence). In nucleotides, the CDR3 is TGTGCCAGCAGCCAAGTCTGGGGCCTCCGGCCGGGCACCGGGGAGCTGTTTTTT. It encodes CASSQVWGLRPGTGELFF.

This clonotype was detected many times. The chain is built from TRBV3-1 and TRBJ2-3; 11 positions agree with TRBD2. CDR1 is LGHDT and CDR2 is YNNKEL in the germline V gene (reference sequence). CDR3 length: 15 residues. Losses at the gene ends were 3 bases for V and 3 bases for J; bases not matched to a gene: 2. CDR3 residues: CASSHSGRATDTQYF. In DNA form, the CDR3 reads TGTGCCAGCAGCCATAGCGGGAGGGCGACAGATACGCAGTATTTT.

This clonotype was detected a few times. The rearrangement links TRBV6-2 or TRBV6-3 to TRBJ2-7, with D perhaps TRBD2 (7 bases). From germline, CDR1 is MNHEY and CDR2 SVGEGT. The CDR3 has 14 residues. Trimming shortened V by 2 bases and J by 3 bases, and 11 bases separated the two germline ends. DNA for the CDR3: TGTGCCAGCAGTTACGGACTAGGGGGCTACGAGCAGTACTTC. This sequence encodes CASSYGLGGYEQYF.

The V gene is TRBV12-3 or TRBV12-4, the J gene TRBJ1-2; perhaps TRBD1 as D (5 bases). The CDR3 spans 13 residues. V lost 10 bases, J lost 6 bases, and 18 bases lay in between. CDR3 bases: TGTGCCACCGAACAGAGGGGTTGGGATGGCTACACCTTC. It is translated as CATEQRGWDGYTF.

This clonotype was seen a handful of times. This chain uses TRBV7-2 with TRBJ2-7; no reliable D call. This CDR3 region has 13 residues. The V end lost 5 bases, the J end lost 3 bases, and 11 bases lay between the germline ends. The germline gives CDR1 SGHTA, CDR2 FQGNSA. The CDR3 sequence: CASSPSSFYEQYF. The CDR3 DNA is TGTGCCAGCAGCCCAAGTTCTTTCTACGAGCAGTACTTC.

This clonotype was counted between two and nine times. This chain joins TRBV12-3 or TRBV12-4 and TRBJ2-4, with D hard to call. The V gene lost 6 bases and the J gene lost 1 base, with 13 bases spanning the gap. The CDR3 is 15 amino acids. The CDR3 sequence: CASRYRATAKNIQYF. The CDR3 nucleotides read TGTGCCAGCAGGTACAGAGCAACCGCCAAAAACATTCAGTACTTC.

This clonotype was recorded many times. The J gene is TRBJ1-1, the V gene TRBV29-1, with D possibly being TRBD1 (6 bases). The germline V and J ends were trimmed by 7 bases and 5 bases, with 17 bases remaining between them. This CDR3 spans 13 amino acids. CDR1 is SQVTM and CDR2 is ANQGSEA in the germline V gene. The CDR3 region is CSARSGGRTEAFF. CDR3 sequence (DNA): TGCAGCGCCCGAAGTGGGGGGCGAACTGAAGCTTTCTTT. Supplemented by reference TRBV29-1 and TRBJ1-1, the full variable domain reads SAVISQKPSRDICQRGTSLTIQCQVDSQVTMMFWYRQQPGQSLTLIATANQGSEATYESGFVIDKFPISRPNLTFSTLTVSNMSPEDSSIYLCSARSGGRTEAFFGQGTRLTVV.

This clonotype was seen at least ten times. The DNA for the CDR3 is TGTGCCAGCAGCCAAGACCAAGCCTACGAGCAGTACTTC. This codes for CASSQDQAYEQYF. V usage is TRBV14 and J usage is TRBJ2-7; D unclear. The CDR3 is made up of 13 amino acids. Germline V gene sequence: CDR1 SGHDN, CDR2 FVKESK. Trimming took off 0 bases at V and 2 bases at J, with 5 bases between the two ends. Supplemented by reference TRBV14 and TRBJ2-7, the full variable domain reads EAGVTQFPSHSVIEKGQTVTLRCDPISGHDNLYWYRRVMGKEIKFLLHFVKESKQDESGMPNNRFLAERTGGTYSTLKVQPAELEDSGVYFCASSQDQAYEQYFGPGTRLTVT.

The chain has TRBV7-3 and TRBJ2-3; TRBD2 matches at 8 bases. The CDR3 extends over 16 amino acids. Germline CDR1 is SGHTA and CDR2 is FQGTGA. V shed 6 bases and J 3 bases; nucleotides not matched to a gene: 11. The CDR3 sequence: CASSTDPAGETDTQYF. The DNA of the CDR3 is TGTGCCAGCAGTACAGACCCAGCGGGGGAAACAGATACGCAGTATTTT.

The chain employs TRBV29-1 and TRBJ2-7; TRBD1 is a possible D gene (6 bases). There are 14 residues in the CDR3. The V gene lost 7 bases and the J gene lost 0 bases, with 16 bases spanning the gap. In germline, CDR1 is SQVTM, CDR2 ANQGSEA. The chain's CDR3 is CSAVDSPSSYEQYF. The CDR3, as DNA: TGCAGCGCCGTGGACAGCCCGAGCTCCTACGAGCAGTACTTC.

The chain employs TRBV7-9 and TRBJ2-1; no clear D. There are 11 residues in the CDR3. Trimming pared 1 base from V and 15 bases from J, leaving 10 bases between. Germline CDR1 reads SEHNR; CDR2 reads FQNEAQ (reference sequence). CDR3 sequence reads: CASSLGVPGFF. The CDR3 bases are TGTGCCAGCAGCTTAGGGGTCCCAGGGTTCTTC.

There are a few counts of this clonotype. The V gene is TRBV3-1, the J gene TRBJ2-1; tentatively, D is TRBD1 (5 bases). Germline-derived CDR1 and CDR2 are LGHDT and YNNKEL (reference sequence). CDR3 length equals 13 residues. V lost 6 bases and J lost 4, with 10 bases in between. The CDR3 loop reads CASRLTGYNEQFF. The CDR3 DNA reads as TGTGCCAGCAGACTTACAGGTTACAATGAGCAGTTCTTC.

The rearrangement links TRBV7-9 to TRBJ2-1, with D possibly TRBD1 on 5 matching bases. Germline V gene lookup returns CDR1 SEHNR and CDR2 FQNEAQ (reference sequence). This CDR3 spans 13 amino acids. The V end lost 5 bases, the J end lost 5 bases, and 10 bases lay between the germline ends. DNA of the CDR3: TGTGCCAGCAGCCCTGACAGTCACAATGAGCAGTTCTTC. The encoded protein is CASSPDSHNEQFF.

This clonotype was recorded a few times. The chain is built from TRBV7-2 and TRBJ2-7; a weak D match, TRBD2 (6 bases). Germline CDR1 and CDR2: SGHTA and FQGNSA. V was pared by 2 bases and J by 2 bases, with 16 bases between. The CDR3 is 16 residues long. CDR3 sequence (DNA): TGTGCCAGCAGCTTAATTGGCGGGGCGAAAACCTACGAGCAGTACTTC. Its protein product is CASSLIGGAKTYEQYF. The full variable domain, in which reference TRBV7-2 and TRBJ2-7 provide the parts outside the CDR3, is GAGVSQSPSNKVTEKGKDVELRCDPISGHTALYWYRQSLGQGLEFLIYFQGNSAPDKSGLPSDRFSAERTGGSVSTLTIQRTQQEDSAVYLCASSLIGGAKTYEQYFGPGTRLTVT.